The 32 T cell receptor beta chains below come from one sample, sequenced in a study of patients and donors after allogeneic stem cell transplantation. TCRdb re-derived calls from the RT-PCR reads in MiXCR, one entry per CDR3 protein. Of over 150,000 distinct CDR3 sequences in the sample, about 32% were seen once. The sequenced material came from blood, either unsorted or a sorted T cell fraction (not recorded which). The source is a human donor who was either an allogeneic HSCT recipient or a stem cell or donor lymphocyte infusion donor (not recorded which). It is not recorded whose cells these are; they may come from a transplant donor.

The chain uses TRBV5-1 and TRBJ2-3; D perhaps matches TRBD2 (6 bases). The CDR3 is 17 amino acids. The germline V and J ends were trimmed by 1 base and 2 bases, with 17 bases remaining between them. The V gene's germline CDR1 is SGHRS and CDR2 YFSETQ. The CDR3 sequence: CASSLRARGGTTDTQYF. Written as DNA, the CDR3 is TGCGCCAGCAGCTTGCGAGCAAGGGGAGGAACCACAGATACGCAGTATTTT.

V usage is TRBV7-2 and J usage is TRBJ1-3; 7 positions match TRBD1. Germline lookup yields CDR1 SGHTA and CDR2 FQGNSA. The CDR3 runs 14 residues. The ends lost 1 base at V and 4 bases at J; junction bases unmatched: 1. The CDR3 reads CASSLDRGGNTIYF. The CDR3 region has the DNA TGTGCCAGCAGCTTAGACAGGGGAGGAAACACCATATATTTT. The full variable domain, in which reference TRBV7-2 and TRBJ1-3 provide the parts outside the CDR3, is GAGVSQSPSNKVTEKGKDVELRCDPISGHTALYWYRQSLGQGLEFLIYFQGNSAPDKSGLPSDRFSAERTGGSVSTLTIQRTQQEDSAVYLCASSLDRGGNTIYFGEGSWLTVV.

The chain carries TRBV2 and TRBJ1-5; D unclear. The CDR3 covers 13 residues. Germline CDR1 is SNHLY and CDR2 is FYNNEI. V shed 3 bases and J shed 2 bases, with 5 bases lying between them. The CDR3 sequence is CASSEQGNQPQHF. The CDR3 DNA is TGTGCCAGCAGTGAGCAGGGCAATCAGCCCCAGCATTTT.

This chain connects TRBV5-1 to TRBJ1-3; possible D gene TRBD1, 6 bases. Trimming cost V 2 bases and J 1 base, with 10 bases left between them. Germline CDR1 is SGHRS and CDR2 is YFSETQ. The CDR3 contains 15 residues. CDR3 bases: TGCGCCAGCAGCTTACAACAGGGATCTGGAAACACCATATATTTT. Its translation is CASSLQQGSGNTIYF. Complete variable domain (other parts from reference TRBV5-1 and TRBJ1-3): KAGVTQTPRYLIKTRGQQVTLSCSPISGHRSVSWYQQTPGQGLQFLFEYFSETQRNKGNFPGRFSGRQFSNSRSEMNVSTLELGDSALYLCASSLQQGSGNTIYFGEGSWLTVV.

Only a few counts were recorded for this clonotype. This rearrangement joins TRBV7-8 to TRBJ2-1, with unresolved D. The germline gives CDR1 SGHVS, CDR2 FQNEAQ. Trimming removed 2 bases from V and 8 bases from J, with 7 bases in between. This CDR3 is built from 12 residues. The chain's CDR3 is CASSLRVDEQFF. The CDR3, as DNA: TGTGCCAGCAGCTTAAGGGTCGATGAGCAGTTCTTC.

This clonotype was counted ten times or more. The chain uses TRBV6-5 and TRBJ1-1; unclear D gene. CDR3 length: 13 residues. Germline V gives CDR1 MNHEY, CDR2 SVGAGI. Trimming stripped 5 bases from V and 0 bases from J, with 7 bases between. The CDR3 sequence is CASSLWVNTEAFF. The CDR3 bases are TGTGCCAGCAGTCTGTGGGTGAACACTGAAGCTTTCTTT.

This clonotype came up once. The CDR3 coding sequence is TGCAGTGCTAGAGATGCAGGTCTAGCGGGAGCCCACTCCTACGAGCAGTACTTC. Protein product: CSARDAGLAGAHSYEQYF. This chain joins TRBV20-1 and TRBJ2-7, with 10 bases lining up with TRBD2. V shed 0 bases and J 0 bases; nucleotides not matched to a gene: 11. The CDR3 runs 18 residues. Germline V gene lookup returns CDR1 DFQATT and CDR2 SNEGSKA (reference sequence).

The chain combines TRBV30 with TRBJ2-2; D gene ambiguous. The CDR3 is 14 residues long. The V end was cut by 4 bases, the J end by 3 bases, with 12 bases between. Per germline, CDR1 GTSNPN and CDR2 SVGIG (reference sequence). CDR3 DNA sequence: TGTGCCTGGACCCGTTCGACCCACACCGGGGAGCTGTTTTTT. It translates to CAWTRSTHTGELFF.

Only a few counts were recorded for this clonotype. V and J are TRBV5-1 and TRBJ2-5; possible D gene TRBD1, 6 bases. Trimming left V 5 bases short and J 1 base short, with 12 bases between. The CDR3 covers 14 residues. Per germline, CDR1 SGHRS and CDR2 YFSETQ. CDR3 sequence: CASRSGQPQETQYF. The CDR3 DNA reads as TGCGCCAGCAGGTCTGGACAGCCCCAAGAGACCCAGTACTTC.

This clonotype was picked up a small number of times. The V gene is TRBV7-9, the J gene TRBJ1-2; D gene unclear. The CDR3 contains 15 residues. V was cut by 2 bases and J by 8 bases, with 18 bases left in between. CDR1 is SEHNR, CDR2 FQNEAQ, per germline (reference sequence). CDR3 protein: CASSLFELIMRGYTF. Here the CDR3 DNA reads TGTGCCAGCAGCTTATTTGAGTTAATTATGCGGGGCTACACCTTC.

The chain is built from TRBV7-9 and TRBJ2-3, with a possible D match to TRBD2 (6 bases). The CDR3 is 14 amino acids. The germline V gene has CDR1 SEHNR and CDR2 FQNEAQ (reference sequence). The germline V and J ends were trimmed by 3 bases and 2 bases, with 9 bases remaining between them. The CDR3, as DNA: TGTGCCAGCAGCTTGGGGAGGAACACAGATACGCAGTATTTT. Translation gives CASSLGRNTDTQYF.

V gene TRBV5-1 combines with J gene TRBJ2-5; tentative D call: TRBD2 (6 bases). This CDR3 contains 14 residues. The ends were cut back, 2 bases at V and 1 base at J, with 9 bases in the middle. Germline CDR1 reads SGHRS; CDR2 reads YFSETQ. Here the CDR3 reads CASSLLAPQETQYF. The CDR3 bases are TGCGCCAGCAGCTTACTAGCTCCCCAAGAGACCCAGTACTTC.

The chain combines TRBV28 with TRBJ2-2; 10 positions match TRBD2. Germline CDR1 reads MDHEN; CDR2 reads SYDVKM. The CDR3 runs 16 residues. V was pared by 2 bases and J by 5 bases, with 5 bases of the junction left unmatched. CDR3 sequence: CASSLTLAGVTGELFF. CDR3 nucleotides: TGTGCCAGCAGTTTAACCCTAGCGGGAGTTACCGGGGAGCTGTTTTTT.

J is TRBJ2-1 and V is TRBV3-1; the match to TRBD1 covers 9 bases. CDR3 length: 15 residues. The ends lost 4 bases at V and 3 bases at J; junction bases unmatched: 4. The germline V gene encodes CDR1 LGHDT and CDR2 YNNKEL (reference sequence). The CDR3 sequence: CASSRDRAIYNEQFF. The CDR3 coding sequence is TGTGCCAGCAGCCGGGACAGGGCCATCTACAATGAGCAGTTCTTC.

This clonotype was seen at least ten times. This chain uses TRBV4-3 with TRBJ1-4; D is ambiguous. Germline-derived CDR1 and CDR2 are LGHNA and YSLEER. The V end lost 4 bases, the J end lost 0 bases, and 9 bases lay between the germline ends. There are 15 residues in the CDR3. The CDR3 bases are TGCGCCAGCAGCCCCTGGCGGGCAACTAATGAAAAACTGTTTTTT. This sequence encodes CASSPWRATNEKLFF.

This clonotype has only a few counts. The chain combines TRBV12-3 or TRBV12-4 with TRBJ1-6, with D maybe TRBD1 (5 bases). CDR3 length equals 14 residues. Trimming removed 3 bases at V and 7 bases at J, with 10 bases between. CDR3 in amino acids: CASSFDSGNSPLHF. The CDR3 DNA follows: TGTGCCAGCAGTTTCGACAGTGGGAATTCACCCCTCCACTTT.

This clonotype was counted only a few times. The rearrangement links TRBV5-1 to TRBJ2-1; maybe TRBD2 (6 bases). Germline V gene data show CDR1 as SGHRS and CDR2 as YFSETQ. V dropped 2 bases and J dropped 7 bases, with 19 bases sitting between them. This CDR3 is 16 amino acids long. The CDR3 DNA follows: TGCGCCAGCAGCTTTTCGAGCGGGCAACCGCCAAATGAGCAGTTCTTC. Amino acid sequence: CASSFSSGQPPNEQFF.

The rearrangement uses TRBV7-3 and TRBJ1-1; TRBD1 matches 7 bases. The germline CDR1 and CDR2 sequences are SGHTA and FQGTGA. The CDR3 spans 14 residues. The ends lost 5 bases at V and 1 base at J; junction bases unmatched: 4. The CDR3 region is CASSPSGGNTEAFF. Here the CDR3 DNA reads TGTGCCAGCAGCCCGTCAGGGGGGAACACTGAAGCTTTCTTT.

This chain joins TRBV7-9 and TRBJ2-1, with D possibly matching TRBD1 (6 bases). Trimming took off 5 bases at V and 0 bases at J, with 14 bases between the two ends. Germline CDR1 reads SEHNR; CDR2 reads FQNEAQ (reference sequence). The CDR3 extends over 16 amino acids. CDR3 loop: CASSPPTGISYNEQFF. CDR3 DNA sequence: TGTGCCAGCAGCCCTCCGACAGGCATCTCCTACAATGAGCAGTTCTTC.

V and J are TRBV4-3 and TRBJ2-2; D is ambiguous. Germline V lookup: CDR1 LGHNA, CDR2 YSLEER. V was cut by 5 bases and J by 8 bases, with 9 bases left in between. The length of the CDR3 is 12 residues. CDR3 protein: CASSKRRGELFF. The CDR3 DNA follows: TGCGCCAGCAGCAAACGTCGGGGGGAGCTGTTTTTT.

The V and J genes are TRBV11-2 and TRBJ1-4; D gene ambiguous. Germline CDR1 is SGHAT and CDR2 is FQNNGV. This CDR3 contains 14 residues. V dropped 1 base and J dropped 0 bases, with 3 bases sitting between them. In DNA, the CDR3 is TGTGCCAGCAGCTTAGGAGCAACTAATGAAAAACTGTTTTTT. Its translation is CASSLGATNEKLFF.

This clonotype has just a few counts. The rearrangement uses TRBV7-8 and TRBJ1-5; D might be TRBD1 (5 bases). Germline CDR1 is SGHVS and CDR2 is FQNEAQ. CDR3 length: 12 amino acids. Trimming left V 4 bases short and J 8 bases short, with 9 bases between. The CDR3 DNA sequence: TGTGCCAGCAGCTGGGGGAAGGAGCCCCAGCATTTT. Protein sequence: CASSWGKEPQHF.

This clonotype was detected only a few times. This rearrangement joins TRBV4-2 to TRBJ1-5; 7 bases map to TRBD1. V shed 1 base, J shed 2 bases, and the junction held 5 bases outside the gene matches. The V gene's germline CDR1 is LGHNA and CDR2 YNFKEQ. The CDR3 consists of 16 residues. The CDR3 DNA sequence: TGTGCCAGCAGCCAAGGCGACAGGGTACGCAATCAGCCCCAGCATTTT. Translating it yields CASSQGDRVRNQPQHF.

This clonotype has a single count. The chain links TRBV4-3 to TRBJ2-7, with D tentatively TRBD2 (5 bases). Germline V lookup: CDR1 LGHNA, CDR2 YSLEER. The CDR3 runs to 15 residues. Trimming cost V 4 bases and J 3 bases, with 16 bases left between them. The CDR3 is CASSLLSSGGYEQYF. CDR3 nucleotides: TGCGCCAGCAGCCTCCTCTCCTCAGGAGGCTACGAGCAGTACTTC.

This clonotype has a handful of counts. The chain recombines TRBV4-3 with TRBJ1-2, with D unclear. V lost 1 base to trimming and J lost 2 bases, with 8 bases between them. This CDR3 has 14 residues. Germline V gene sequence: CDR1 LGHNA, CDR2 YSLEER. The CDR3 DNA follows: TGCGCCAGCAGCCAAGCTCTGGGGAACTATGGCTACACCTTC. It encodes CASSQALGNYGYTF.

This clonotype was recorded a few times. The chain combines TRBV3-1 with TRBJ1-1, with TRBD1 identical over 7 bases. Trimming removed 4 bases from V and 1 base from J; junction bases left unmatched: 9. Germline lookup yields CDR1 LGHDT and CDR2 YNNKEL (reference sequence). The CDR3 runs to 16 residues. CDR3 bases: TGTGCCAGCAGCCGACAAAGGACAGGTGGGAACACTGAAGCTTTCTTT. This gives the protein CASSRQRTGGNTEAFF.

This sequence joins TRBV11-2 and TRBJ1-6; TRBD1 might be the D (6 bases). The CDR3 extends over 14 amino acids. Germline V lookup: CDR1 SGHAT, CDR2 FQNNGV. The germline V and J ends were trimmed by 6 bases and 7 bases, with 13 bases remaining between them. DNA for the CDR3: TGTGCCAGCAGGGATACAGGGCACAATTCACCCCTCCACTTT. Protein product: CASRDTGHNSPLHF.

V and J are TRBV20-1 and TRBJ2-7; no definite D call. The CDR3 is 12 amino acids. Germline-derived CDR1 and CDR2 are DFQATT and SNEGSKA (reference sequence). Trimming left V 3 bases short and J 4 bases short, with 10 bases between. The CDR3 is CSASTETYEQYF. The CDR3 coding sequence is TGCAGTGCTAGTACGGAAACTTACGAGCAGTACTTC.

The gene calls are TRBV5-1 and TRBJ2-7, with TRBD2 as a possible D gene (5 bases). Trimming left V 0 bases short and J 5 bases short, with 15 bases between. Germline assignment: CDR1 SGHRS and CDR2 YFSETQ. The CDR3 sequence is 15 residues long. CDR3 nucleotides: TGCGCCAGCAGCTTGGCAGCGGCAGCCAGCAACGAGCAGTACTTC. This translates into CASSLAAAASNEQYF.

This clonotype was seen only a few times. The chain recombines TRBV20-1 with TRBJ1-5, with TRBD1 identical over 8 bases. This CDR3 has 16 residues. Per germline, CDR1 DFQATT and CDR2 SNEGSKA (reference sequence). Trimming removed 3 bases from V and 6 bases from J; junction bases left unmatched: 13. DNA for the CDR3: TGCAGTGCTAGCCGTCGGACAGGGAAGTGGGCTCAGCCCCAGCATTTT. Its translation: CSASRRTGKWAQPQHF.

This clonotype was observed a handful of times. The genes are TRBV11-3 and TRBJ1-1; D remains unclear. Germline V gene sequence: CDR1 SGHNT, CDR2 YENEEA. The CDR3 is made up of 14 amino acids. With 5 bases removed from V and 1 base from J, the gap between germline ends came to 11 bases. The CDR3 spells CASSMDGPNTEAFF. CDR3 DNA: TGTGCCAGCAGCATGGACGGCCCGAACACTGAAGCTTTCTTT.

This clonotype turned up a few times. CDR3 nucleotide sequence: TGTGCCAGCATAGAGACGGGAATGAACACTGAAGCTTTCTTT. Encoded protein: CASIETGMNTEAFF. The V gene is TRBV6-2 or TRBV6-3, the J gene TRBJ1-1; D not certain. This CDR3 spans 14 amino acids. The V end was cut by 7 bases, the J end by 0 bases, with 12 bases between. The germline CDR1 and CDR2 sequences are MNHEY and SVGEGT.